These T cell receptor beta chains were read from a single sample in a study of blood T cell repertoires in COVID-19. Using immunoSEQ multiplex PCR, the repertoire was profiled, and TCRdb retains in-frame clones only, with some absent. There are fewer than 350,000 clones in the sample; approximately 88% occur only once, and about 1.8% lies in the top ten. The sequencing input was PBMCs or T cells enriched from blood (not recorded which). The receptors come from a woman in her 40s who had recovered from COVID-19. CDR3s include the opening cysteine and the closing phenylalanine or tryptophan. The order of the fields is V gene, clone size, J gene, CDR3 protein. Size is omitted from some rows. Given values are once, few, many or a class for expanded clones.

v_gene: TRBV7-2
abundance: once
j_gene: TRBJ1-1
CDR3aa: CASSLTGQGVANTEAFF

v_gene: TRBV18
abundance: .
j_gene: TRBJ2-7
CDR3aa: CASSIGQAYEQYF

v_gene: TRBV7-2
abundance: .
j_gene: TRBJ1-4
CDR3aa: CASSILSGHWDEKLFF

v_gene: TRBV5-1
abundance: .
j_gene: TRBJ2-7
CDR3aa: CASSWGTSGSSYEQYF

v_gene: TRBV2
abundance: .
j_gene: TRBJ1-1
CDR3aa: CAGRDRANTEAFF

v_gene: TRBV9
abundance: .
j_gene: TRBJ2-1
CDR3aa: CASSSRRQNNEQFF

v_gene: TRBV6-1
abundance: .
j_gene: TRBJ2-6
CDR3aa: CASSERGSGANVLTF

v_gene: TRBV28
abundance: .
j_gene: TRBJ1-6
CDR3aa: CASSLDFSAASSPLHF

v_gene: TRBV5-6
abundance: .
j_gene: TRBJ1-1
CDR3aa: CASSKPGVGTNTEAFF

v_gene: TRBV18
abundance: .
j_gene: TRBJ2-7
CDR3aa: CASSQDRGYEQYF

v_gene: TRBV30
abundance: .
j_gene: TRBJ2-2
CDR3aa: CAWREGVSGRTGELFF

v_gene: TRBV5-4
abundance: .
j_gene: TRBJ2-7
CDR3aa: CASSTLLAGKGEQYF

v_gene: TRBV14
abundance: .
j_gene: TRBJ1-1
CDR3aa: CASSLRTGTRNTEAFF

v_gene: TRBV19
abundance: .
j_gene: TRBJ1-4
CDR3aa: CASQGPNEKLFF

v_gene: TRBV5-4
abundance: .
j_gene: TRBJ2-1
CDR3aa: CASSLGWSSYNEQFF